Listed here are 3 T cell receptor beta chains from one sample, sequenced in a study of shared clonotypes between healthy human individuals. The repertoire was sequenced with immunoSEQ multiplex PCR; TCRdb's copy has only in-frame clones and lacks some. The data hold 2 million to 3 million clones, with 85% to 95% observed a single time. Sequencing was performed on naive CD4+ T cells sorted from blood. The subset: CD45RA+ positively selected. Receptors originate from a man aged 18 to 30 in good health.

In DNA form, the CDR3 reads TGTGCCAGCAGCCGATCTCTCTCGGGGAACAATGAGCAGTTCTTC. Translating gives CASSRSLSGNNEQFF. The chain joins TRBV7-2 to TRBJ2-1; perhaps TRBD2 as D (5 bases). The CDR3 has 15 amino acids. The V end lost 5 bases, the J end lost 5 bases, and 16 bases lay between the germline ends. Per the germline V gene, CDR1 is SGHTA and CDR2 is FQGNSA.

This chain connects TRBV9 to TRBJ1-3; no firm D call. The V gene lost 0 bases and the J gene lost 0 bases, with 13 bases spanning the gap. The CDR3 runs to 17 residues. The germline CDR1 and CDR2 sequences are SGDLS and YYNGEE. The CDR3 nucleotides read TGTGCCAGCAGCGTAGACCCCTTTTTCTACTCTGGAAACACCATATATTTT. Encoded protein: CASSVDPFFYSGNTIYF. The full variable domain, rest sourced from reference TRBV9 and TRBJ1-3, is DSGVTQTPKHLITATGQRVTLRCSPRSGDLSVYWYQQSLDQGLQFLIQYYNGEERAKGNILERFSAQQFPDLHSELNLSSLELGDSALYFCASSVDPFFYSGNTIYFGEGSWLTVV.

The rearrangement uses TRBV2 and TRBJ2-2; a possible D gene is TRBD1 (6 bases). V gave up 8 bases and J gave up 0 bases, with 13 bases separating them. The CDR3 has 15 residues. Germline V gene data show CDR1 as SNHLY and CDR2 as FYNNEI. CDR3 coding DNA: TGTGCCAGCGCCCGGGACAACACGAACACCGGGGAGCTGTTTTTT. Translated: CASARDNTNTGELFF.